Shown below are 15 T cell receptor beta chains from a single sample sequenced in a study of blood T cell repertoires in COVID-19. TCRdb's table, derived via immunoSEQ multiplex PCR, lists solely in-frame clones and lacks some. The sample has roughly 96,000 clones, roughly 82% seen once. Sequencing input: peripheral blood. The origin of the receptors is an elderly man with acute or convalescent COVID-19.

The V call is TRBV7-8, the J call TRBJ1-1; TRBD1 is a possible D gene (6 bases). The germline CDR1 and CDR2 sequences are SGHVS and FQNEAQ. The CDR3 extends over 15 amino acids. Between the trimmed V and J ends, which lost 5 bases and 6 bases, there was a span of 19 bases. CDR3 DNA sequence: TGTGCCAGCAGCCAGAGCGGGGGGCAAGGCTCTGAAGCTTTCTTT. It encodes CASSQSGGQGSEAFF.

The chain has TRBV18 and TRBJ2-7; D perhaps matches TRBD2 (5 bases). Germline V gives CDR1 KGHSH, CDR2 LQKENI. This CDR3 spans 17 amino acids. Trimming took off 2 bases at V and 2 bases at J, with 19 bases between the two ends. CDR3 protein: CASSPSRGGSKTYEQYF. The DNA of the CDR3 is TGTGCCAGCTCACCATCGCGTGGAGGCAGCAAGACCTACGAGCAGTACTTC.

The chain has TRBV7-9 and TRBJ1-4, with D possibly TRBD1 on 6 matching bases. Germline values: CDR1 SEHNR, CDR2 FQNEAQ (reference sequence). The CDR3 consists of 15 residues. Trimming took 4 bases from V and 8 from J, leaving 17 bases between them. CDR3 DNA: TGTGCCAGCAGCTCAAGGGCCGGGACACCCGAAAAACTGTTTTTT. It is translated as CASSSRAGTPEKLFF.

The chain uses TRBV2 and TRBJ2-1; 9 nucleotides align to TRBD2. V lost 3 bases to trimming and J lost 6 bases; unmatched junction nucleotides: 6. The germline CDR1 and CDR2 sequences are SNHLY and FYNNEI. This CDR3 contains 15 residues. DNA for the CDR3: TGTGCCAGCAGTGAGCGGGGGGGTATCTTCAATGAGCAGTTCTTC. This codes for CASSERGGIFNEQFF.

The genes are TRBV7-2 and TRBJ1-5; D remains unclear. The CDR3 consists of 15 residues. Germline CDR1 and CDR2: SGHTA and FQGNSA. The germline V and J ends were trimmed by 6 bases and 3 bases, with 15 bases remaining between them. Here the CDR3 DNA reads TGTGCCAGCAGTTCGGACTTTGGGAACAATCAGCCCCAGCATTTT. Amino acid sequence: CASSSDFGNNQPQHF.

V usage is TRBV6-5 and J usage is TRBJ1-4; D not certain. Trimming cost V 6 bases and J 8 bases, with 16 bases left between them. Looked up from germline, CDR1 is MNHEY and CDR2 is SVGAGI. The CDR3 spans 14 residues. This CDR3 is CASRGPSRGEKLFF. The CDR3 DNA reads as TGTGCCAGCAGGGGCCCGTCGCGTGGGGAAAAACTGTTTTTT.

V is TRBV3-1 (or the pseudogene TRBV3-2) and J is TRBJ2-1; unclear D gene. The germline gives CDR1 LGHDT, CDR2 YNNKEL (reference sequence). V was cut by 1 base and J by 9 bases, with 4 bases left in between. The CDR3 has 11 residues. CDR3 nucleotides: TGTGCCAGCAGCCAAGGAGGTGAGCAGTTCTTC. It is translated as CASSQGGEQFF.

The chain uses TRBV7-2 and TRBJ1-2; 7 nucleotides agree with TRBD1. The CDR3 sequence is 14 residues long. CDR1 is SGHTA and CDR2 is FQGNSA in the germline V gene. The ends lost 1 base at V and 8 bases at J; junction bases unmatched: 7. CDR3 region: CASSLEGAVRGYTF. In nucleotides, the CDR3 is TGTGCCAGCAGCTTAGAGGGGGCTGTGCGGGGCTACACCTTC.

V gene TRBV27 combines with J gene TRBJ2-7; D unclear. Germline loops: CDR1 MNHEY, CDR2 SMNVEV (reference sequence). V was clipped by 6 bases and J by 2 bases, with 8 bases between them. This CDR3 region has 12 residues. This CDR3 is CASSLPPYEQYF. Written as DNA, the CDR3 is TGTGCCAGCAGCCTACCTCCCTACGAGCAGTACTTC.

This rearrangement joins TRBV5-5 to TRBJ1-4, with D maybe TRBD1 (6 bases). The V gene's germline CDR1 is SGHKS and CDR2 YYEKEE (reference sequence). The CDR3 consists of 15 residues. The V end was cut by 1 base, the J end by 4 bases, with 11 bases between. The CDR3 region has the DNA TGTGCCAGCAGCTTGACCGGGACACTTAATGAAAAACTGTTTTTT. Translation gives CASSLTGTLNEKLFF.

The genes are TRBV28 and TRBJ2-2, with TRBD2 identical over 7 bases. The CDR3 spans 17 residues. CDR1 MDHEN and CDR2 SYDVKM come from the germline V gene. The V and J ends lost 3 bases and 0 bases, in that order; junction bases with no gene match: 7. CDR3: CASSFREVGPNTGELFF. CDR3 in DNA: TGTGCCAGCAGTTTTCGGGAGGTGGGCCCGAACACCGGGGAGCTGTTTTTT.

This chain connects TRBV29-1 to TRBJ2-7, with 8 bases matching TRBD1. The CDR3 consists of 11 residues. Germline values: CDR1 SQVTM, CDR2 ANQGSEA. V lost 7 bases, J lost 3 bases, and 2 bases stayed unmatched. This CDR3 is CSAGQGYEQYF. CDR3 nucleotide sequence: TGCAGCGCCGGACAGGGCTACGAGCAGTACTTC.

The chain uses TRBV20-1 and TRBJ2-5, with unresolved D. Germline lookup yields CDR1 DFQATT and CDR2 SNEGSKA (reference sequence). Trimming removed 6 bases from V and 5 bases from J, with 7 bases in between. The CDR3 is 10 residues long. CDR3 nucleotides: TGCAGTGCCAGTTCGGAGACCCAGTACTTC. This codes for CSASSETQYF.

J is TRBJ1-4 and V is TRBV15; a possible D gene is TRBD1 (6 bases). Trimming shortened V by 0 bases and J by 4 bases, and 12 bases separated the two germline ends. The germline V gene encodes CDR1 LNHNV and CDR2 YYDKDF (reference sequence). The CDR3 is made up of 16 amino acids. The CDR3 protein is CATSRDRDILNEKLFF. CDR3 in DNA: TGTGCCACCAGCAGAGATAGGGACATACTTAATGAAAAACTGTTTTTT.

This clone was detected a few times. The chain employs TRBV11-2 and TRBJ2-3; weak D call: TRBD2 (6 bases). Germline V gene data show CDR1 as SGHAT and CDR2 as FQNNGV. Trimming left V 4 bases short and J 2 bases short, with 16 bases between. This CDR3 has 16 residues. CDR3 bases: TGTGCCAGCAGCTCCGAGGGGCTAGCGCACACAGATACGCAGTATTTT. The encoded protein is CASSSEGLAHTDTQYF.